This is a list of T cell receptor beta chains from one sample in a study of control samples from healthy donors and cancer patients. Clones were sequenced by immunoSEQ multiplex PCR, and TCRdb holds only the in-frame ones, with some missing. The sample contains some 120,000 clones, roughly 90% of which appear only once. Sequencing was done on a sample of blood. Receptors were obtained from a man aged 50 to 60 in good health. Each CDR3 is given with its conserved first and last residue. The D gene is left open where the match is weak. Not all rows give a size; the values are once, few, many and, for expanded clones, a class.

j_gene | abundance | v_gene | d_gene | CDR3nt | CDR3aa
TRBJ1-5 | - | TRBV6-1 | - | TGTGCCAGCAGTGAAGTAGGGGGGCCCTATCAGCCCCAGCATTTT | CASSEVGGPYQPQHF
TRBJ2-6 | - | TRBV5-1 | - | TGCGCCAGCAGCTTGGCGGGCGACACACAATCTGGGGCCAACGTCCTGACTTTC | CASSLAGDTQSGANVLTF
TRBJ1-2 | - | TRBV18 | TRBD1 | TGTGCCAGCTCACCACCGGTGACAGGGAAATATGGCTACACCTTC | CASSPPVTGKYGYTF
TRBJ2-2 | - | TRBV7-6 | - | TGTGCCAGCAGCCCCCGAGTGGTGGGGAGCGGCGGGGAGCTGTTTTTT | CASSPRVVGSGGELFF
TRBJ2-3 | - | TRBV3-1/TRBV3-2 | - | TGTGCCAGCAACCAAGGGGGGGCAGATACGCAGTATTTT | CASNQGGADTQYF
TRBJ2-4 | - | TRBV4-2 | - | TGTGCCAGCAGCCAAGCTGGAACAGAGAAAAACATTCAGTACTTC | CASSQAGTEKNIQYF
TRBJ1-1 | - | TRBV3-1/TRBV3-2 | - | TGTGCCAGCAGCCAAGTGAACACTGAAGCTTTCTTT | CASSQVNTEAFF
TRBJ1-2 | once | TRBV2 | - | TGTGCCAGCAACGACGGACGTGGCTACACCTTC | CASNDGRGYTF
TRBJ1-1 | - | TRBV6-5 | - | TGTGCCACGGATGACCAGTGGAACACTGAAGCTTTCTTT | CATDDQWNTEAFF
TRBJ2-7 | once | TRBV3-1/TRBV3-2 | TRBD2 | TGTGCCAGCAGCCAAGATCGTTTCCGTCGGGAGGACGAGCAGTACTTC | CASSQDRFRREDEQYF
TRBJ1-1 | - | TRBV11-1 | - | TGTGCCAGCAGCCGGGGCCTACAGGGATATCTTAATGAAGCTTTCTTT | CASSRGLQGYLNEAFF
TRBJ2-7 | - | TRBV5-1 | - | TGCGCCAGCAGCTTCGAAGGTCGTACTTACGAGCAGTACTTC | CASSFEGRTYEQYF
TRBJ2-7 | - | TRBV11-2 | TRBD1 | TGTGCCAGCAGCCGGGACAGGGGTCGTGAGCAGTACTTC | CASSRDRGREQYF
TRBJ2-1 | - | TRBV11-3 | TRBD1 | TGTGCCAGCAGCTCTGGGGGGACAGGGGACGGTGAGCAGTTCTTC | CASSSGGTGDGEQFF
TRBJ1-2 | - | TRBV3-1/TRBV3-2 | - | TGTGCCAGCAGCCGGACAGAGGTCTATGGCTACACCTTC | CASSRTEVYGYTF
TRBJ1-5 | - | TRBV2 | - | TGTGCCAGCAGGCGGGACAACTTAGGCAATCAGCCCCAGCATTTT | CASRRDNLGNQPQHF
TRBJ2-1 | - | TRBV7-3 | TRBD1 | TGTGCCAGCAGCGCGCGACAGGGAACTGAGCAGTTCTTC | CASSARQGTEQFF
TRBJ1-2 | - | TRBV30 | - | TGTGCCTGGTCCGACGGAGGGGGGGCTAACTATGGCTACACCTTC | CAWSDGGGANYGYTF
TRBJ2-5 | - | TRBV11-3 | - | TGTGCCAGCAGCACAGGGTTGGAGACCCAGTACTTC | CASSTGLETQYF
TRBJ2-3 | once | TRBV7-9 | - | TGTGCCAGCAGCTTAGTTGGGGACTTTACAGATACGCAGTATTTT | CASSLVGDFTDTQYF
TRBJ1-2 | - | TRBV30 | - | TGTGCCTGGAGTGTGGTAATAGGTCACGGCTACACCTTC | CAWSVVIGHGYTF
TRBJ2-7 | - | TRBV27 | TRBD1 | TGTGCCAGCAGTTCAGGGACAGGGGGCCTCGAGCAGTACTTC | CASSSGTGGLEQYF
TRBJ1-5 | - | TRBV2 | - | TGTGCCAGCAGTGAAACGGGGGTCAGTCAGCCCCAGCATTTT | CASSETGVSQPQHF
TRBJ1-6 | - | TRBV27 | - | TGTGCCAGCACTCCAGGTTTCGTATCCTATAATTCACCCCTCCACTTT | CASTPGFVSYNSPLHF
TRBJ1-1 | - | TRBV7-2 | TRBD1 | TGTGCCAGCAGGACCCAGCCGGGGACAGCGAACACTGAAGCTTTCTTT | CASRTQPGTANTEAFF
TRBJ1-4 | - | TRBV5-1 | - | TGCGCCAGCAGGTCCATAAGTGGGCCGCGCGAAAAACTGTTTTTT | CASRSISGPREKLFF
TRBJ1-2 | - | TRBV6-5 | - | TGTGCCAGCAGTTACTCGGGGGGGCATGGCTACACCTTC | CASSYSGGHGYTF
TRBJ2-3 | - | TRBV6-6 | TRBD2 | TGTGCCAGCAGTGGACGCCGGGGGGGCACAGATACGCAGTATTTT | CASSGRRGGTDTQYF
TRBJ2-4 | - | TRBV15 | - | TGTGCCACCTACGCCAAAAACATTCAGTACTTC | CATYAKNIQYF
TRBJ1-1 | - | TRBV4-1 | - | TGCGCCAGCAGCCTACGCTTACAGGTCACTGAAGCTTTCTTT | CASSLRLQVTEAFF
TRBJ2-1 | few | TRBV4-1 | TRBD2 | TGCGCCAGCAGCCAAGTGAGACTAGCGGGGAACTCCTACAATGAGCAGTTCTTC | CASSQVRLAGNSYNEQFF
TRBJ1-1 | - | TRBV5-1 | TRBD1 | TGCGCCAGCAGCTTGAACAGGGGTAACACTGAAGCTTTCTTT | CASSLNRGNTEAFF
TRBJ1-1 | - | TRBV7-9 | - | TGTGCCAGCAGCTTTCGTGTGGGCGCTTTCTTT | CASSFRVGAFF
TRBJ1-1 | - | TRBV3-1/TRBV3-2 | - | TGTGCCAGCAGCCAAACGACAGCGACTGAAGCTTTCTTT | CASSQTTATEAFF
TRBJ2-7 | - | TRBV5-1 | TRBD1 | TGCGCCAGCAGCTCGGGACAGCCTTCCTACGAGCAGTACTTC | CASSSGQPSYEQYF
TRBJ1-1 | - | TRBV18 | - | TGTGCCAGCTCACCACTCGGTAAGGGACACACTGAAGCTTTCTTT | CASSPLGKGHTEAFF
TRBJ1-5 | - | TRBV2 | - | TGTGCCAGTGACAGACCAAATCAGCCCCAGCATTTT | CASDRPNQPQHF
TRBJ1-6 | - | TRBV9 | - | TGTGCCAGCAGCGTAGAAATCACCTATAATTCACCCCTCCACTTT | CASSVEITYNSPLHF
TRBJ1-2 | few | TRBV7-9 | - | TGTGCCAGCAGCTTAGGCAGGGCTGGCTACACCTTC | CASSLGRAGYTF
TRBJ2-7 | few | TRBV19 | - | TGTGCCAGTAGCCGGAACGCGGGCGGTGGTCTCTACGAGCAGTACTTC | CASSRNAGGGLYEQYF
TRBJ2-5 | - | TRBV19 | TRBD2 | TGTGCCAGTAGCCCTGGGGGAGGGAATGGGGAGACCCAGTACTTC | CASSPGGGNGETQYF
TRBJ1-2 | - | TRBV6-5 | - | TGTGCCAGCAGGGACCAGGCACAAGGAGGCTACACCTTC | CASRDQAQGGYTF
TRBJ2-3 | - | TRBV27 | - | TGTGCCAGTAGGACGCTGGGCACAGATACGCAGTATTTT | CASRTLGTDTQYF
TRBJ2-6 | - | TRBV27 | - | TGTGCCAGCAGTTTAGAGTGGCGGGGCTCTGGGGCCAACGTCCTGACTTTC | CASSLEWRGSGANVLTF
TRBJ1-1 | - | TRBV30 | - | TGTGCCTGGAGTGAAGGGAACACTGAAGCTTTCTTT | CAWSEGNTEAFF
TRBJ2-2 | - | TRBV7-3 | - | TGTGCCAGCAGCCGGGGAGGAGAAACAACCGGGGAGCTGTTTTTT | CASSRGGETTGELFF
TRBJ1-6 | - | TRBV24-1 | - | TGTGCCACCAGTGATTTTATGTGGAGCTCCTATAATTCACCCCTCCACTTT | CATSDFMWSSYNSPLHF
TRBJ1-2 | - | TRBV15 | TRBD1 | TGTGCCACCAGCGAAAACAGGGGAAATAACTATGGCTACACCTTC | CATSENRGNNYGYTF
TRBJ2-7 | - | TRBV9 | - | TGTGCCAGCAGCGTAAGGGACTCGTCACCCTACGAGCAGTACTTC | CASSVRDSSPYEQYF
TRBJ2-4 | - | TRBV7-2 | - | TGTGCCAGCAGCTTAGTTCTCTTGGGCACTGTGGCCAAAAACATTCAGTACTTC | CASSLVLLGTVAKNIQYF
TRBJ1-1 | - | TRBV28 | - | TGTGCCAGCAGACCCGACAGCACTGAAGCTTTCTTT | CASRPDSTEAFF
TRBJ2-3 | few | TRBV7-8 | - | TGTGCCAGCACCCAATCGAGGGGCGGCACAGATACGCAGTATTTT | CASTQSRGGTDTQYF